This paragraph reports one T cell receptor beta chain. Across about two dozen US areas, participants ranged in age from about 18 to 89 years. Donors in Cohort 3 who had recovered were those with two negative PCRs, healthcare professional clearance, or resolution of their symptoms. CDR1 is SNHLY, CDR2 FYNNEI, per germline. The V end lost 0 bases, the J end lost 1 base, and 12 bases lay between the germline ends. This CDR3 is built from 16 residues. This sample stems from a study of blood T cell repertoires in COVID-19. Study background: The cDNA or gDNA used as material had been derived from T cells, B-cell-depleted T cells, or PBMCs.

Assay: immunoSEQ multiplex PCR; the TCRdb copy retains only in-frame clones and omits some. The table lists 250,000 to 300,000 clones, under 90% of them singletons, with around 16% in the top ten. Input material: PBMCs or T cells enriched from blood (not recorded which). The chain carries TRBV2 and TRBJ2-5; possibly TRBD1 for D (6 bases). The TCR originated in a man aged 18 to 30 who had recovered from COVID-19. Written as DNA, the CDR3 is TGTGCCAGCAGTGAAGCAGGTATAGGGGGCCAAGAGACCCAGTACTTC. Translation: CASSEAGIGGQETQYF.